This T cell receptor beta chain was documented in a study of shared clonotypes between healthy human individuals. Whole-study context: Used for every donor were three CD4 naive, three CD4 memory, two CD8 naive and one CD8 memory plate. Overall study results and limits: What limited the represented genetic and exposure-history diversity was the small number of donors. Generation probabilities of non-shared clonotypes were lower (relative to those shared by all four donors).

Sequencing used immunoSEQ multiplex PCR; TCRdb keeps in-frame clones, though not all of them. There are some 1 million clones in the sample; about 76% occur only once, and 1.4% to 1.5% lies in the top ten. A note on this clone: The antigen is unknown.

CDR3 length: 17 amino acids. The receptor was derived from a man in his late teens or twenties in good health. Sequencing was done on a sample of memory CD4+ T cells sorted from blood. Subset specified: CD45RA-negative fraction. The V call is TRBV12-2, the J call TRBJ2-5; the table's D call, TRBD2, was not checked against the DNA. TRBV12-2 constitutes a pseudogene. The CDR3 DNA reads as TGTGCAAGTCGCTTAGCCCACCGGGACTACCCCAAAGAGACCCAGTACTTC. Its protein product is CASRLAHRDYPKETQYF.